Presented here are 7 T cell receptor beta chains from one specimen sequenced in a study of T cell responses to AZD1222 COVID-19 vaccine (TCRdb year 2021). The library was built by means of the immunoSEQ multiplex PCR assay. TCRdb took over this immuneACCESS table, retaining in-frame rearrangements with V and J assigned. Such tables are incomplete; in checked studies, under half of the missing clones stem from an unresolved V gene, and the remainder is unexplained. This sample is represented by roughly 120,000 clones; 85% to 95% of them were singletons. About 3% of the sample is held by the ten biggest clonotypes. The time point label for this specimen denotes: baseline before first vaccination. The sequencing used peripheral blood, collected on day 0 of AZD1222 vaccination. These receptors were taken from an adult in good health.

This clone was found once. The gene calls are TRBV7-9 and TRBJ1-2; D ambiguous. Trimming took off 5 bases at V and 4 bases at J, with 14 bases between the two ends. This CDR3 has 14 residues. Germline V lookup: CDR1 SEHNR, CDR2 FQNEAQ (reference sequence). The CDR3 spells CASSGSTVTYGYTF. The CDR3 region has the DNA TGTGCCAGCAGCGGGTCTACAGTAACCTATGGCTACACCTTC.

J is TRBJ2-7 and V is TRBV3-1 (or the pseudogene TRBV3-2); D remains unclear. Trimming took off 1 base at V and 4 bases at J, with 11 bases between the two ends. This CDR3 comprises 14 residues. Germline V gene lookup returns CDR1 LGHDT and CDR2 YNNKEL (reference sequence). CDR3 region: CASSQGSLGYEQYF. CDR3 sequence (DNA): TGTGCCAGCAGCCAAGGATCGCTCGGGTACGAGCAGTACTTC.

The chain carries TRBV10-3 and TRBJ1-2; the D gene is possibly TRBD1 (5 bases). Germline loops: CDR1 ENHRY, CDR2 SYGVKD. V lost 5 bases to trimming and J lost 4 bases, with 20 bases between them. The CDR3 has 16 amino acids. CDR3 in DNA: TGTGCCATCAGTTCCGGGACCGGCGAGTTCAGCTATGGCTACACCTTC. It is translated as CAISSGTGEFSYGYTF.

The table lists this clone with a count of one. V and J are TRBV4-1 and TRBJ1-3; D might be TRBD1 (5 bases). CDR3 length: 16 amino acids. The germline V and J ends were trimmed by 4 bases and 0 bases, with 13 bases remaining between them. Germline lookup yields CDR1 MGHRA and CDR2 YSYEKL. CDR3 sequence (DNA): TGCGCCAGCAGCCTGTGGGACGGTAACTCTGGAAACACCATATATTTT. Translation: CASSLWDGNSGNTIYF.

This chain links TRBV27 with TRBJ2-7; no definite D call. Germline values: CDR1 MNHEY, CDR2 SMNVEV (reference sequence). There are 15 residues in the CDR3. V dropped 0 bases and J dropped 0 bases, with 9 bases sitting between them. The CDR3, as DNA: TGTGCCAGCAGTTTATCTGTAGTCACCTCCTACGAGCAGTACTTC. Its protein product is CASSLSVVTSYEQYF.

In the case of this clone: At one end the junction does not follow the germline gene, possibly because of a read error. The chain uses TRBV11-2 and TRBJ1-1, with D possibly TRBD1 on 5 matching bases. The CDR3 length is 12 residues. Germline lookup yields CDR1 SGHAT and CDR2 FQNNGV. CDR3 sequence reads: CASSLGRGETFF. CDR3 sequence (DNA): TGTGCCAGCAGCTTGGGGAGGGGTGAAACTTTCTTT.

The chain couples TRBV19 to TRBJ2-1; D might be TRBD2 (6 bases). The CDR3 consists of 15 residues. The germline CDR1 and CDR2 sequences are LNHDA and SQIVND (reference sequence). Trimming shortened V by 5 bases and J by 6 bases, and 17 bases separated the two germline ends. The CDR3 bases are TGTGCCAGTAGTCTCGGGGGTGCCGGGCCCAATGAGCAGTTCTTC. This codes for CASSLGGAGPNEQFF.